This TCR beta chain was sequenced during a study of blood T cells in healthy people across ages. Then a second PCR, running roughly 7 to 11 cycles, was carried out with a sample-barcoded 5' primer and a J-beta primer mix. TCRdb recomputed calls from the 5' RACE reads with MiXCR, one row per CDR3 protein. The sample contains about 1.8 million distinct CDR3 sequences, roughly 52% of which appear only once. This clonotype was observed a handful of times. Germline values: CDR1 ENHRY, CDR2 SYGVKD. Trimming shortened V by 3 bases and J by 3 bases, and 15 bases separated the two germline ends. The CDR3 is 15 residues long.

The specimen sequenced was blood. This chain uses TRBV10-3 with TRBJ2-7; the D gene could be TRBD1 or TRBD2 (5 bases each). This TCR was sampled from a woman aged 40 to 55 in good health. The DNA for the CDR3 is TGTGCCATCAGTGATCCTGGCAGGGCGGGCTACGAGCAGTACTTC. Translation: CAISDPGRAGYEQYF.